This TCR beta chain was identified during a study of shared clonotypes between healthy human individuals. The donors were all Caucasian adults (living in Nashville, Tennessee). This clone was detected only once. What it binds is not known. Germline CDR1 MNHNS, CDR2 SASEGT. The germline V and J ends were trimmed by 0 bases and 2 bases, with 8 bases remaining between them. The CDR3 sequence is 14 residues long. Findings and limits, study-wide: Researchers sampled only blood; tissue repertoires likely differ. Sequencing depth was expected to affect clonotype sharing among donors.

As originally analysed: Junction-only sequences without quality scores were provided by ImmunoSEQ, so filtering was different. The repertoire was sequenced with immunoSEQ multiplex PCR; TCRdb's copy has only in-frame clones and lacks some. V and J calls and clone size are given by that table; D and trimming were obtained from the DNA. The data hold 490,000 or so clones, with 76% observed a single time. The rearrangement joins TRBV6-1 to TRBJ2-7, with a possible D match to TRBD2 (7 bases). The receptor's source is a woman between 40 and 55 years old in good health. Some clones in this sample may be carry-over from other donors' samples. The sample taken for sequencing was PBMCs. Written as DNA, the CDR3 is TGTGCCAGCAGTGAAGCGGGGGGGCCCTACGAGCAGTACTTC. It translates to CASSEAGGPYEQYF.